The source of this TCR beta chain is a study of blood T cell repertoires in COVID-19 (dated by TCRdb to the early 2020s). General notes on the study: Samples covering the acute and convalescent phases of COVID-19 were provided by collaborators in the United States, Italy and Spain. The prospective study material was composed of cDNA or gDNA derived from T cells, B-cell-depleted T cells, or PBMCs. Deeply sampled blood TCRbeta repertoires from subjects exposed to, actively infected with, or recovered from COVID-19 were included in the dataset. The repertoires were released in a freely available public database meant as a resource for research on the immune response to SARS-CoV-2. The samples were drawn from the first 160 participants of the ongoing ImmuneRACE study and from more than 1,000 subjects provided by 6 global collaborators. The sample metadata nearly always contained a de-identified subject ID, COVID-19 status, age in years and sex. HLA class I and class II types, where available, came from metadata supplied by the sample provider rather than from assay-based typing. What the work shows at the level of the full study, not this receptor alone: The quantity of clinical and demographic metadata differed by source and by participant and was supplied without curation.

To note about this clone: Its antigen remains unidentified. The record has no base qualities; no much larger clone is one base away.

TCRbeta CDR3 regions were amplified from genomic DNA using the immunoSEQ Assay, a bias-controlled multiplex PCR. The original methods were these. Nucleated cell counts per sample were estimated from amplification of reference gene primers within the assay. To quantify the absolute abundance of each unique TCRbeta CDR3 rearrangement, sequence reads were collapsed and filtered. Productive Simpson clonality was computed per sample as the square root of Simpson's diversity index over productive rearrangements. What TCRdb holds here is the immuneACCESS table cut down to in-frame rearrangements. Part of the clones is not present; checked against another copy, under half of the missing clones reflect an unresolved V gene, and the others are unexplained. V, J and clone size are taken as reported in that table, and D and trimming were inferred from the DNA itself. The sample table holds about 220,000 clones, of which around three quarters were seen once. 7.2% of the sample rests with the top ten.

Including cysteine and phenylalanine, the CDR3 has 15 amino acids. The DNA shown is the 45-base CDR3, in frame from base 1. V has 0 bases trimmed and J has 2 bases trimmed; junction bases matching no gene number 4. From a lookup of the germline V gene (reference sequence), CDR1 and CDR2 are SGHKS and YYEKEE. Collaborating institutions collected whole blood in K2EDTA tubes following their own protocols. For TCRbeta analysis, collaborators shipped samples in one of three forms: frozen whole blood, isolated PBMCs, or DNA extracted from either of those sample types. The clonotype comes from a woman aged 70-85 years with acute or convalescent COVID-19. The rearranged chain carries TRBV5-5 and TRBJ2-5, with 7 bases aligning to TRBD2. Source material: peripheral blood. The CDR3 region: CASSLVASGQETQYF. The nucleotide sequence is TGTGCCAGCAGCTTGGTAGCTAGCGGACAAGAGACCCAGTACTTC.